The 5 T cell receptor beta chains reported below all come from one sample, sequenced in a study of blood T cells in healthy people across ages. The second PCR ran roughly 6 to 11 cycles with a sample-barcoded 5' primer and J-beta primers. From the 5' RACE reads, TCRdb called clonotypes with MiXCR, one entry per CDR3 protein. The table lists about 620,000 distinct CDR3 sequences, under 25% of them singletons. Sample: blood. Receptor source: a man between 65 and 80 years old in good health.

This clonotype was detected only a few times. This chain uses TRBV9 with TRBJ2-3; 10 bases line up with TRBD2. CDR1 is SGDLS, CDR2 YYNGEE, per germline. Trimming removed 7 bases from V and 5 bases from J; junction bases left unmatched: 10. The CDR3 is 15 amino acids. CDR3 loop: CASSRSGRAVDTQYF. The CDR3 DNA reads as TGTGCCAGCTCCAGGAGCGGGAGGGCCGTAGATACGCAGTATTTT.

The rearrangement joins TRBV7-6 to TRBJ2-6; D is perhaps TRBD1 (6 bases). Germline V CDR1 and CDR2: SGHVS, FNYEAQ. The V gene lost 1 base and the J gene lost 0 bases, with 31 bases spanning the gap. The CDR3 extends over 24 amino acids. CDR3 sequence: CASSLESGQISLAGETSGANVLTF. CDR3 nucleotide sequence: TGTGCCAGCAGCTTAGAGTCGGGACAAATCTCATTAGCAGGCGAAACCTCTGGGGCCAACGTCCTGACTTTC.

This clonotype has at least ten counts. The V and J genes are TRBV10-3 and TRBJ2-3; no definite D call. The ends were cut back, 8 bases at V and 0 bases at J, with 18 bases in the middle. CDR1 and CDR2 (germline): ENHRY, SYGVKD. CDR3 length: 16 residues. This CDR3 is CAISKRAATSTDTQYF. The CDR3 DNA follows: TGTGCCATCTCGAAGCGAGCTGCTACTAGCACAGATACGCAGTATTTT.

The chain has TRBV2 and TRBJ2-7; weak D call: TRBD1 (6 bases). Trimming cost V 7 bases and J 5 bases, with 18 bases left between them. CDR3 size: 14 residues. Germline CDR1 SNHLY, CDR2 FYNNEI. Written as DNA, the CDR3 is TGTGCCAGCAATCACAGGGAAGTTTCCCACGAGCAGTACTTC. Protein sequence: CASNHREVSHEQYF.

V and J are TRBV2 and TRBJ2-7; D call uncertain. CDR3 length: 12 residues. The ends were cut back, 6 bases at V and 3 bases at J, with 9 bases in the middle. Germline V gene sequence: CDR1 SNHLY, CDR2 FYNNEI. The CDR3 sequence: CASRFSGYEQYF. The CDR3 region has the DNA TGTGCCAGCAGATTCTCGGGCTACGAGCAGTACTTC. The full variable domain, with the rest looked up from reference TRBV2 and TRBJ2-7, is EPEVTQTPSHQVTQMGQEVILRCVPISNHLYFYWYRQILGQKVEFLVSFYNNEISEKSEIFDDQFSVERPDGSNFTLKIRSTKLEDSAMYFCASRFSGYEQYFGPGTRLTVT.